A selection of T cell receptor beta chains follows, all from one sample in a study of human T cells and chemical hapten exposure. TCRdb re-analysed the RACE reads in MiXCR, keeping a single row per CDR3 protein. In the table there are under 90,000 distinct CDR3 sequences, about 8.9% of which are singletons. The sample here was whole blood, taken in connection with sensitization to the hapten diphenylcyclopropenone (DPC). The receptors were gathered from a woman between 40 and 50 years old with alopecia areata. Some clones in this sample may be carry-over from other donors' samples. Each CDR3 is given with its conserved first and last residue. Each record gives: CDR3 DNA, CDR3 protein, D gene, clone size, V gene, J gene. A D gene is named only where the DNA matches it firmly. The size entry is marked missing in some rows and otherwise reads once, few, many or a size class.

TGTGCCAGTAGAAACGGGGCAACGGGCACTGAAGCTTTCTTT	CASRNGATGTEAFF	.	few	TRBV19	TRBJ1-1
TGCGCCAGCAGCCAAGAGGGTAGCGGGGCCCAGAAGCAGTTCTTC	CASSQEGSGAQKQFF	TRBD2	few	TRBV4-3	TRBJ2-1
TGTGCCAGCGGGGGGTCTAACCAAGAGACCCAGTACTTC	CASGGSNQETQYF	.	many	TRBV12-3/TRBV12-4	TRBJ2-5
TGTGCCAGCAGTTACTCCCGGGGGTCAGCAAAAGAGACCCAGTACTTC	CASSYSRGSAKETQYF	.	many	TRBV6-2/TRBV6-3	TRBJ2-5
TGTGCCAGCAGCACCGGGACTAGCGGGGACGGTGAGCAGTTCTTC	CASSTGTSGDGEQFF	TRBD2	.	TRBV7-8	TRBJ2-1
TGTGCCTGGAGGGTCCTAAGCACAGATACGCAGTATTTT	CAWRVLSTDTQYF	.	.	TRBV30	TRBJ2-3
TGTGCCAGCAGTTACCCATCCGGGGCGGCCCAGTACTTC	CASSYPSGAAQYF	.	many	TRBV6-2/TRBV6-3	TRBJ2-5
TGTGCCAGCAGCTTGCGAGGTATCATGAACACTGAAGCTTTCTTT	CASSLRGIMNTEAFF	.	many	TRBV5-6	TRBJ1-1
TGTGCCAGCAGCGTACAGGGAGGCAACACTGAAGCTTTCTTT	CASSVQGGNTEAFF	.	many	TRBV5-6	TRBJ1-1
TGTGCCAGCAGCCAAGTTCCGGACGGCACAGATACGCAGTATTTT	CASSQVPDGTDTQYF	.	many	TRBV4-2	TRBJ2-3
TGTGCCAGCAGCTTCGCCTACGAGCAGTACTTC	CASSFAYEQYF	.	.	TRBV7-2	TRBJ2-7
TGTGCCAGCAGTCTTCCCCGGGACAGGGGTTTGGTTTCACCCCTCCACTTT	CASSLPRDRGLVSPLHF	TRBD1	many	TRBV28	TRBJ1-6
TGTGCCAGCAGCTTAGAGCAACTTCGGGGCATTCAGTACTTC	CASSLEQLRGIQYF	.	few	TRBV11-2	TRBJ2-4
TGTGCCAGCATCGGAGGACTAGCGGGGCAACAAGAGACCCAGTACTTC	CASIGGLAGQQETQYF	TRBD2	many	TRBV2	TRBJ2-5
TGTGCCAGCAGTTACGACAGGGGCGGTCGCAGGGAGCAGTTCTTC	CASSYDRGGRREQFF	TRBD1	few	TRBV2	TRBJ2-1
TGCGCCAGCGGCTTGGAAGGGACTGGCTACACCTTC	CASGLEGTGYTF	.	few	TRBV5-1	TRBJ1-2
TGTGCCAGCAGCCAAGTAGCAGGAGCGAACACTGAAGCTTTCTTT	CASSQVAGANTEAFF	.	few	TRBV3-1	TRBJ1-1
TGTGCCAGCAGCCCCCAAGGGTTAGGGGGGGCGTACAATGAGCAGTTCTTC	CASSPQGLGGAYNEQFF	.	many	TRBV7-2	TRBJ2-1
TGTGCCAGCAGCTTGTCGTATAGCGGGGACTCCTACGAGCAGTACTTC	CASSLSYSGDSYEQYF	TRBD2	.	TRBV5-4	TRBJ2-7
TGCGCCAGCAGGCTAGCCGCCTTGACCGGGGAGCTGTTTTTT	CASRLAALTGELFF	.	few	TRBV5-1	TRBJ2-2
TGTGCCAGCAGTTTGCGGGGAACTGGGGGCTACACCTTC	CASSLRGTGGYTF	.	many	TRBV27	TRBJ1-2
TGTGCCAGCAGCCCCCCCCGGGGAGGTGAGCAGTTCTTC	CASSPPRGGEQFF	.	many	TRBV7-2	TRBJ2-1
TGTGCCAGCTCAACTTGGGCGGTAAACACTGAAGCTTTCTTT	CASSTWAVNTEAFF	.	many	TRBV12-3/TRBV12-4	TRBJ1-1
TGTGCCAGTGGGGACAGGGGGCCCTACGAGCAGTACTTC	CASGDRGPYEQYF	TRBD1	many	TRBV5-8	TRBJ2-7
TGTGCCAGCAGTCACACCGGGGTCGTGTATGGCTACACCTTC	CASSHTGVVYGYTF	.	many	TRBV28	TRBJ1-2
TGCAGTGCACCAGGACAGGGTCGGTCCTACGAGCAGTACTTC	CSAPGQGRSYEQYF	TRBD1	few	TRBV20-1	TRBJ2-7
TGTGCCAGCAGCCTAGATGTGACCAGCCGGGAGACCCAGTACTTC	CASSLDVTSRETQYF	.	many	TRBV3-1	TRBJ2-5
TGTGCTAGTGGTCCAGACCTCGGACTGGAAATGGTCACTGAAGCTTTCTTT	CASGPDLGLEMVTEAFF	.	few	TRBV12-5	TRBJ1-1
TGTGCCAGCAGTTCGGGGACAGCTAATTCACCCCTCCACTTT	CASSSGTANSPLHF	TRBD1	many	TRBV27	TRBJ1-6
TGTGCCAGCAGTTACAGGGTCACGACCGGGGAGCTGTTTTTT	CASSYRVTTGELFF	.	.	TRBV6-6	TRBJ2-2
TGTGCCAGCAGCCTTAACCCAGGGAACACCTACGAGCAGTACTTC	CASSLNPGNTYEQYF	.	.	TRBV7-2	TRBJ2-7
TGTGCCAGCAGTGCGCTCCACTCTGGCAATCAGCCCCAGCATTTT	CASSALHSGNQPQHF	.	few	TRBV6-1	TRBJ1-5
TGCAGTGCTAGAGCCCTGGATACGAGCTCCTATAATTCACCCCTCCACTTT	CSARALDTSSYNSPLHF	.	many	TRBV20-1	TRBJ1-6
TGTGCCAGCAGTTGGACAGGGGGGAGGGGTCCGCAGTATTTT	CASSWTGGRGPQYF	TRBD1	many	TRBV27	TRBJ2-3
TGCAGTGCTAGAGATAGGTCTAGGGGGGCGTACGAGCAGTACTTC	CSARDRSRGAYEQYF	.	many	TRBV20-1	TRBJ2-7
TGTGCCAGCAGCCCCGATCGACAGTTGGCTGAAAAACTGTTTTTT	CASSPDRQLAEKLFF	.	many	TRBV7-2	TRBJ1-4
TGTGCCAGCAGCTTCTATAGCGGGGGCTATAACACCGGGGAGCTGTTTTTT	CASSFYSGGYNTGELFF	TRBD2	few	TRBV7-3	TRBJ2-2
TGTGCCAGCAGCTACCCGCCAGGACAGGGACTAAACATTCAGTACTTC	CASSYPPGQGLNIQYF	TRBD1	.	TRBV7-9	TRBJ2-4
TGTGCCAGCAGTGGATACGCTTCCTACAATGAGCAGTTCTTC	CASSGYASYNEQFF	.	few	TRBV2	TRBJ2-1
TGTGCCAGCAGCTTGGGGGGAGATTTATACTATGGCTACACCTTC	CASSLGGDLYYGYTF	.	few	TRBV7-6	TRBJ1-2
TGTGCCATCTGTGCAGGGGTAGACTATGGCTACACCTTC	CAICAGVDYGYTF	.	.	TRBV10-3	TRBJ1-2
TGTGCCACCAGCCAGAGCGGGGGCTACGAGCAGTACTTC	CATSQSGGYEQYF	TRBD2	.	TRBV15	TRBJ2-7
TGTGCCAGCAGACCGCGGGACAGGGACCGTAGCTCCTACAATGAGCAGTTCTTC	CASRPRDRDRSSYNEQFF	TRBD1	many	TRBV5-4	TRBJ2-1
TGTGCCAGCAGTGGGGGCCAGGGGAATCAGCCCCAGCATTTT	CASSGGQGNQPQHF	.	many	TRBV12-3/TRBV12-4	TRBJ1-5
TGCGCCAGCAGCCCGGGTGCCAGGGGGGAGACCCAGTACTTC	CASSPGARGETQYF	TRBD1	many	TRBV5-1	TRBJ2-5
TGTGCCATCAGTGTCGGGACAGGGATAAACACCGGGGAGCTGTTTTTT	CAISVGTGINTGELFF	TRBD1	.	TRBV10-3	TRBJ2-2
TGTGCCAGCAGCCAAACGACTAGCTTCGCAGATACGCAGTATTTT	CASSQTTSFADTQYF	TRBD2	.	TRBV27	TRBJ2-3
TGTGCCAGCAGCCTGACAGGTTTTAGCGCCTACGAGCAGTACTTC	CASSLTGFSAYEQYF	.	.	TRBV27	TRBJ2-7
TGTGCCAGCAGCCAAGCCGCACTGGGACAGGGCTACGAGCAGTACTTC	CASSQAALGQGYEQYF	TRBD1	many	TRBV4-2	TRBJ2-7
TGTGCCAGCAGCTTAGTGGACAGTGCAGATACGCAGTATTTT	CASSLVDSADTQYF	.	many	TRBV7-9	TRBJ2-3
TGTGCCAGCAGCTTAAATGGGGGGCCGCTCTATGGCTACACCTTC	CASSLNGGPLYGYTF	.	few	TRBV7-3	TRBJ1-2
TGTGCCAGCAGCCCGGGCGCGCCAACTAATGAAAAACTGTTTTTT	CASSPGAPTNEKLFF	.	few	TRBV7-9	TRBJ1-4
TGCGCCAGCAGCCAAGAAGGACAGGGGTACGGAAACACCATATATTTT	CASSQEGQGYGNTIYF	TRBD1	many	TRBV4-3	TRBJ1-3
TGTGCCAGCATGCCGGGACAAGACCTCATTAACTATGGCTACACCTTC	CASMPGQDLINYGYTF	.	many	TRBV27	TRBJ1-2